This T cell receptor (beta chain) was documented in a study of CD8 T cells in ankylosing spondylitis. Study outcomes and limitations: Both synovial fluid and blood in reactive arthritis had previously been reported to carry some motif variants. Characteristic of ankylosing spondylitis blood, it appeared, was a TCR beta motif comprising eight highly homologous variants. Clones linked to disease were reported to show significant enrichment in matched ankylosing spondylitis synovial fluid.

TCRdb ran MiXCR on the 5' RACE reads and lists one entry per CDR3 protein. Of around 490,000 distinct CDR3 sequences listed, under 5.5% are singletons. This clonotype was seen a few times. Antigen unknown. Trimming removed 6 bases from V and 8 bases from J, with 16 bases in between. The CDR3 sequence is 13 residues long. Germline V lookup: CDR1 MNHNS, CDR2 SASEGT. This sequence joins TRBV6-1 and TRBJ1-2; D is perhaps TRBD1 (5 bases). The sample taken for sequencing was blood, either unsorted or a sorted T cell fraction (not recorded which). The origin of this receptor is a male donor with ankylosing spondylitis. In nucleotides, the CDR3 is TGTGCCAGCAGGCAGCTTCTGGGGGAAGGCTACACCTTC. It yields the protein CASRQLLGEGYTF.